The clone carrying this TCR beta chain was recorded a few times. The CDR3 covers 19 residues. Trimming took off 0 bases at V and 2 bases at J, with 18 bases between the two ends. CDR1 and CDR2 from the germline V gene are SGHRS and YFSETQ. These data are taken from a study of blood T cell repertoires in COVID-19. Study processing details: For nucleated cells, counts were estimated from reference gene primer amplification. The assay was immunoSEQ multiplex PCR, and TCRdb's table has in-frame clones only and misses some. V, J and clone size derive from that table, while D and trimming were established from the DNA sequence. Of approximately 140,000 clones detected, approximately 84% appear once; the ten largest clones hold roughly 3.9%.

The V gene is TRBV5-1, the J gene TRBJ2-6, with TRBD1 as a possible D gene (6 bases). What was sequenced was PBMCs or T cells enriched from blood (not recorded which). This receptor was obtained from a man aged 45-65 years in a cohort exposed to, infected with or recovered from COVID-19 (not recorded which). The CDR3 sequence is CASSLGRTVNSPGANVLTF. DNA of the CDR3: TGCGCCAGCAGCTTGGGGAGGACAGTCAACTCCCCTGGGGCCAACGTCCTGACTTTC.